What follows is one T cell receptor (beta chain) and its context. MiXCR, applied by TCRdb to the reads, yields one record per CDR3 protein. The table records approximately 53,000 distinct CDR3 sequences, about 6.8% of them present only once. The source of the sample is a study of patients with pleural tuberculosis. Germline assignment: CDR1 SQVTM and CDR2 ANQGSEA. With 0 bases removed from V and 2 bases from J, the gap between germline ends came to 1 base. The CDR3 extends over 11 amino acids. This receptor was taken from a human donor with pleural tuberculosis. The chain recombines TRBV29-1 with TRBJ1-2; D remains unclear. The CDR3 reads CSVEDNYGYTF. CDR3 DNA: TGCAGCGTTGAAGACAACTATGGCTACACCTTC. Full variable domain (rest looked up from reference TRBV29-1 and TRBJ1-2): SAVISQKPSRDICQRGTSLTIQCQVDSQVTMMFWYRQQPGQSLTLIATANQGSEATYESGFVIDKFPISRPNLTFSTLTVSNMSPEDSSIYLCSVEDNYGYTFGSGTRLTVV.